A single sample is the source of the 26 T cell receptor beta chains below, sequenced in a study of cytomegalovirus exposure and HLA in healthy donors. It was with 60 Vbeta and 13 Jbeta primers that the PCR ran. TCRdb's table, derived via immunoSEQ multiplex PCR, lists solely in-frame clones and lacks some. Seen here are 55,000 to 70,000 clones, 80% observed once, and the top ten hold nearly 4%. The sample was PBMCs. The origin of the receptors is a woman in her forties in good health and CMV-seronegative.

This clone turned up a few times. The chain uses TRBV5-4 and TRBJ2-2; no definite D call. Per germline, CDR1 SGHNT and CDR2 YYREEE (reference sequence). The V end lost 0 bases, the J end lost 9 bases, and 9 bases lay between the germline ends. The CDR3 has 13 residues. The CDR3: CASSLASEWELFF. DNA for the CDR3: TGTGCCAGCAGCTTGGCCTCGGAGTGGGAGCTGTTTTTT.

This clone was seen a few times. The chain employs TRBV2 and TRBJ2-7, with 8 bases that match TRBD1. Germline V CDR1 and CDR2: SNHLY, FYNNEI. V shed 5 bases, J shed 6 bases, and the junction held 3 bases outside the gene matches. The CDR3 runs to 12 residues. Here the CDR3 reads CASSPDRGEQYF. The CDR3 DNA follows: TGTGCCAGCAGTCCAGACAGGGGCGAGCAGTACTTC.

This clone was detected once. The genes are TRBV7-9 and TRBJ2-7, with D possibly being TRBD1 (6 bases). The CDR3 totals 14 residues. Germline lookup yields CDR1 SEHNR and CDR2 FQNEAQ (reference sequence). V gave up 1 base and J gave up 4 bases, with 11 bases separating them. CDR3 loop: CASSLEGHSYEQYF. CDR3 nucleotide sequence: TGTGCCAGCAGCTTAGAGGGACACTCGTACGAGCAGTACTTC. Full variable domain (outside the CDR3, taken from reference TRBV7-9 and TRBJ2-7): DTGVSQNPRHKITKRGQNVTFRCDPISEHNRLYWYRQTLGQGPEFLTYFQNEAQLEKSRLLSDRFSAERPKGSFSTLEIQRTEQGDSAMYLCASSLEGHSYEQYFGPGTRLTVT.

The chain links TRBV21-1 to TRBJ2-1; TRBD2, as called in the table, went unchecked against the DNA. TRBV21-1 is a listed pseudogene. This CDR3 region has 16 residues. CDR3 region: CASSKGGLAGHNEQFF. The CDR3 nucleotides are TGTGCCAGCAGCAAAGGCGGACTAGCGGGGCACAATGAGCAGTTCTTC.

The chain employs TRBV5-6 and TRBJ2-2; TRBD1 aligns across 9 bases. CDR1 and CDR2 (germline): SGHDT, YYEEEE. Trimming cost V 5 bases and J 2 bases; bases outside gene matches: 7. There are 16 residues in the CDR3. In DNA, the CDR3 is TGTGCCAGCAGTCCTCTCACAGGGGGCAACACCGGGGAGCTGTTTTTT. Its protein product is CASSPLTGGNTGELFF. The whole variable domain, filled in from reference TRBV5-6 and TRBJ2-2, reads DAGVTQSPTHLIKTRGQQVTLRCSPKSGHDTVSWYQQALGQGPQFIFQYYEEEERQRGNFPDRFSGHQFPNYSSELNVNALLLGDSALYLCASSPLTGGNTGELFFGEGSRLTVL.

This sequence joins TRBV29-1 and TRBJ1-1; 8 bases are a match to TRBD1. The CDR3 runs to 15 residues. With 4 bases clipped from V and 8 bases from J, the junction kept 15 bases outside the gene matches. Per germline, CDR1 SQVTM and CDR2 ANQGSEA. The CDR3 DNA reads TGCAGCGTTGGAGACCCGGACAGGGCGGGGCGGGAAGCTTTCTTT. This codes for CSVGDPDRAGREAFF.

This chain connects TRBV28 to TRBJ1-4; 9 nucleotides align to TRBD1. The CDR3 contains 16 residues. J lost 7 bases, V lost 4 bases, and 10 bases had no gene match. Germline-derived CDR1 and CDR2 are MDHEN and SYDVKM. CDR3 residues: CASSSNPGQGGEKLFF. The CDR3 DNA is TGTGCCAGCAGTTCAAACCCGGGACAGGGAGGTGAAAAACTGTTTTTT.

The chain carries TRBV27 and TRBJ2-3; 7 bases match TRBD1. With 6 bases clipped from V and 1 base from J, the junction kept 10 bases outside the gene matches. This CDR3 has 16 residues. Germline assignment: CDR1 MNHEY and CDR2 SMNVEV (reference sequence). CDR3 nucleotide sequence: TGTGCCAGCAGCAGCCGACAGGGCCCCCGCACAGATACGCAGTATTTT. Protein: CASSSRQGPRTDTQYF.

This chain connects TRBV28 to TRBJ2-3; D ambiguous. Germline CDR1 is MDHEN and CDR2 is SYDVKM. V gave up 3 bases and J gave up 2 bases, with 9 bases separating them. This CDR3 region has 14 residues. The CDR3 here is CASSFLGVTDTQYF. The CDR3, as DNA: TGTGCCAGCAGTTTCCTGGGCGTCACAGATACGCAGTATTTT.

This chain links TRBV6-1 with TRBJ1-5, with D possibly matching TRBD1 (6 bases). The germline CDR1 and CDR2 sequences are MNHNS and SASEGT. With 3 bases removed from V and 6 bases from J, the gap between germline ends came to 9 bases. The CDR3 runs to 13 residues. This CDR3 reads CASSDRGSQPQHF. DNA for the CDR3: TGTGCCAGCAGTGACAGGGGAAGTCAGCCCCAGCATTTT.

The chain uses TRBV5-1 and TRBJ2-1; perhaps TRBD2 as D (5 bases). CDR3 length: 12 amino acids. Germline V gene sequence: CDR1 SGHRS, CDR2 YFSETQ. V lost 5 bases and J lost 8, with 11 bases in between. CDR3 nucleotide sequence: TGCGCCAGCAGACCCGAAGCGGATGAGCAGTTCTTC. This codes for CASRPEADEQFF.

CDR3 sequence (DNA): TGCAGCGTTTCACAGGGGCCTGGAAACACCATATATTTT. Amino acid sequence: CSVSQGPGNTIYF. The V and J genes are TRBV29-1 and TRBJ1-3; 7 bases are a match to TRBD1. This CDR3 spans 13 amino acids. Unmatched junction bases numbered 3, after V lost 5 bases and J lost 2 bases. CDR1 SQVTM and CDR2 ANQGSEA come from the germline V gene.

V gene TRBV4-1 combines with J gene TRBJ2-3, with D possibly TRBD2 on 6 matching bases. With 0 bases removed from V and 4 bases from J, the gap between germline ends came to 11 bases. The CDR3 sequence is 15 residues long. CDR1 is MGHRA, CDR2 YSYEKL, per germline. The CDR3 spells CASSQEATGADTQYF. CDR3 nucleotide sequence: TGCGCCAGCAGCCAAGAGGCGACGGGAGCAGATACGCAGTATTTT.

This sequence joins TRBV28 and TRBJ2-3, with D perhaps matching TRBD2 (5 bases). The CDR3 consists of 16 residues. The ends were cut back, 6 bases at V and 6 bases at J, with 22 bases in the middle. The germline V gene encodes CDR1 MDHEN and CDR2 SYDVKM. As DNA, the CDR3 is TGTGCCAGCAGACTGGGTGGGAGTAAACTTTTGGATACGCAGTATTTT. Residues: CASRLGGSKLLDTQYF.

This clone was counted between two and nine times. Written as DNA, the CDR3 is TGTGCCAGCAGCGTGCGGTCAGGGGAAAGCTACGAGCAGTACTTC. Translating gives CASSVRSGESYEQYF. V is TRBV9 and J is TRBJ2-7, with a tentative D call TRBD1 (6 bases). There are 15 residues in the CDR3. Deletions cut 2 bases from V and 3 bases from J, with 15 bases between. CDR1 and CDR2 (germline): SGDLS, YYNGEE.

The gene calls are TRBV7-9 and TRBJ1-2, with no clear D. Trimming removed 6 bases from V and 5 bases from J, with 16 bases in between. CDR3 length: 14 residues. The V gene's germline CDR1 is SEHNR and CDR2 FQNEAQ (reference sequence). The CDR3 sequence: CASSPVPPGYGYTF. The DNA for the CDR3 is TGTGCCAGCAGTCCAGTACCCCCAGGTTATGGCTACACCTTC.

The chain has TRBV27 and TRBJ2-2; 10 nucleotides agree with TRBD2. Unmatched junction bases numbered 9, after V lost 5 bases and J lost 3 bases. CDR3 size: 17 residues. CDR1 and CDR2 (germline): MNHEY, SMNVEV (reference sequence). The CDR3 region has the DNA TGTGCCAGCAGTCCCGGAAGCGGGAGGGGTGACACCGGGGAGCTGTTTTTT. It is translated as CASSPGSGRGDTGELFF.

The V and J genes are TRBV5-1 and TRBJ2-2; 8 nucleotides match TRBD2. Germline CDR1 reads SGHRS; CDR2 reads YFSETQ. The V and J ends lost 1 base and 5 bases, in that order; junction bases with no gene match: 13. The CDR3 contains 18 residues. In DNA form, the CDR3 reads TGCGCCAGCAGCTTGCGTGCGCAGCGGGAGCAAGGGACCGGGGAGCTGTTTTTT. The encoded protein is CASSLRAQREQGTGELFF.

The J gene is TRBJ1-3, the V gene TRBV7-2; no reliable D call. The CDR3 is 13 amino acids. Trimming pared 4 bases from V and 8 bases from J, leaving 12 bases between. Germline loops: CDR1 SGHTA, CDR2 FQGNSA. The CDR3 DNA is TGTGCCAGCAGCTACCTAGCGGCGGACACCATATATTTT. Protein sequence: CASSYLAADTIYF. The whole variable domain, filled in from reference TRBV7-2 and TRBJ1-3, reads GAGVSQSPSNKVTEKGKDVELRCDPISGHTALYWYRQSLGQGLEFLIYFQGNSAPDKSGLPSDRFSAERTGGSVSTLTIQRTQQEDSAVYLCASSYLAADTIYFGEGSWLTVV.

The rearrangement uses TRBV4-1 and TRBJ2-1; 8 bases agree with TRBD1. The CDR3 length is 17 residues. With V trimmed by 4 bases and J by 4 bases, 12 bases remained unmatched. Germline V gives CDR1 MGHRA, CDR2 YSYEKL. CDR3 sequence reads: CASSPQQSTGAYNEQFF. The CDR3 DNA sequence: TGCGCCAGCAGCCCTCAACAGTCGACAGGGGCATACAATGAGCAGTTCTTC.

The chain is built from TRBV27 and TRBJ2-1, with TRBD1 matching over 12 bases. Germline-derived CDR1 and CDR2 are MNHEY and SMNVEV (reference sequence). V gave up 8 bases and J gave up 9 bases; unmatched junction bases: 14. This CDR3 has 16 residues. In DNA, the CDR3 is TGTGCCAGCGGCCCCGGGACAGGGGGCTACCGTACTGAGCAGTTCTTC. The encoded protein is CASGPGTGGYRTEQFF.

V and J are TRBV29-1 and TRBJ2-7; TRBD2 agrees at 13 bases. V dropped 6 bases and J dropped 3; count of bases not matched to a gene: 8. Germline-derived CDR1 and CDR2 are SQVTM and ANQGSEA. The CDR3 is 15 amino acids. In DNA, the CDR3 is TGCAGCGTCGCCCAGGGACTAGCGGGACGCTACGAGCAGTACTTC. Its protein is CSVAQGLAGRYEQYF.

V and J are TRBV18 and TRBJ1-1; D ambiguous. This CDR3 spans 14 amino acids. Germline V gene sequence: CDR1 KGHSH, CDR2 LQKENI. Trimming pared 1 base from V and 1 base from J, leaving 7 bases between. The DNA for the CDR3 is TGTGCCAGCTCACCACTCGCAGAGAACACTGAAGCTTTCTTT. Protein sequence: CASSPLAENTEAFF.

The rearrangement links TRBV14 to TRBJ2-3; 14 bases map to TRBD2. This CDR3 is built from 15 residues. Germline V gene lookup returns CDR1 SGHDN and CDR2 FVKESK. V lost 4 bases and J lost 4; bases outside the gene matches: 1. The CDR3, as DNA: TGTGCCAGCAGCCGACTAGCGGGAGGGTCAGATACGCAGTATTTT. Residues: CASSRLAGGSDTQYF.

This chain connects TRBV6-5 to TRBJ2-3; perhaps TRBD2 as D (5 bases). The V and J ends lost 3 bases and 0 bases respectively, with 13 bases between them. The CDR3 has 16 residues. Germline V gene sequence: CDR1 MNHEY, CDR2 SVGAGI. For the CDR3, the DNA is TGTGCCAGCAGTTATGGCGGAGGTCAAAGCACAGATACGCAGTATTTT. It codes for CASSYGGGQSTDTQYF.

The chain uses TRBV29-1 and TRBJ2-1; TRBD2 aligns across 9 bases. Trimming cost V 7 bases and J 3 bases; bases outside gene matches: 4. This CDR3 is built from 13 residues. Per germline, CDR1 SQVTM and CDR2 ANQGSEA. The CDR3 reads CSAGTSIYNEQFF. The CDR3 coding sequence is TGCAGCGCAGGGACTAGCATCTACAATGAGCAGTTCTTC.